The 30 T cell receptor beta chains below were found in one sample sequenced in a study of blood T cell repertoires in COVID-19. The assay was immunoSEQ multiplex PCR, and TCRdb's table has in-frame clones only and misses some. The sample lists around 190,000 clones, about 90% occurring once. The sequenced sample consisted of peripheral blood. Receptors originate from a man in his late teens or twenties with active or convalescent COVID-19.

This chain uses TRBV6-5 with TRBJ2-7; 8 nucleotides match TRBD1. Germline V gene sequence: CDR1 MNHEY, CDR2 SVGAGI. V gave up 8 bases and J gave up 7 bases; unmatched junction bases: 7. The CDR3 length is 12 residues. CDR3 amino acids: CASGQGAGEQYF. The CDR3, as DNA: TGTGCCAGCGGGCAGGGGGCGGGTGAGCAGTACTTC.

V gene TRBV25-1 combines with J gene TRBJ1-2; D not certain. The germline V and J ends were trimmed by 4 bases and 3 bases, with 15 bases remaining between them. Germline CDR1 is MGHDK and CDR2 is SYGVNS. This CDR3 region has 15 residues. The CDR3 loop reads CASSGRTFSDYGYTF. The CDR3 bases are TGTGCCAGCAGTGGGAGGACCTTTTCTGACTATGGCTACACCTTC.

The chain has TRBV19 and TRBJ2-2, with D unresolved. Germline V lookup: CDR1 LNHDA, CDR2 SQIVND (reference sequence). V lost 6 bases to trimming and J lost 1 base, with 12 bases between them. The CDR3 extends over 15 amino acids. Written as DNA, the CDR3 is TGTGCCAGTAGGTGGGCAGCCCAGAACACCGGGGAGCTGTTTTTT. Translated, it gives CASRWAAQNTGELFF. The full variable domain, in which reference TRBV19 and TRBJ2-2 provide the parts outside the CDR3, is DGGITQSPKYLFRKEGQNVTLSCEQNLNHDAMYWYRQDPGQGLRLIYYSQIVNDFQKGDIAEGYSVSREKKESFPLTVTSAQKNPTAFYLCASRWAAQNTGELFFGEGSRLTVL.

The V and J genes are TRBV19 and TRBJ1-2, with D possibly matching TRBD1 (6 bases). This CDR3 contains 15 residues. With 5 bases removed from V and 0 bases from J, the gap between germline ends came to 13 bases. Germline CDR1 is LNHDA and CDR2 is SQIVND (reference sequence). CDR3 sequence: CASSGKDRTNYGYTF. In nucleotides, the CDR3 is TGTGCCAGTAGTGGAAAGGACAGAACTAACTATGGCTACACCTTC.

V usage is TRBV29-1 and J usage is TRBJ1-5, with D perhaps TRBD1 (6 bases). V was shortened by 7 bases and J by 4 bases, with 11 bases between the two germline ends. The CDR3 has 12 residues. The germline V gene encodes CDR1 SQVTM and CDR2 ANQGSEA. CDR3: CSAGGANQPQHF. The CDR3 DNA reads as TGCAGCGCGGGGGGGGCGAATCAGCCCCAGCATTTT.

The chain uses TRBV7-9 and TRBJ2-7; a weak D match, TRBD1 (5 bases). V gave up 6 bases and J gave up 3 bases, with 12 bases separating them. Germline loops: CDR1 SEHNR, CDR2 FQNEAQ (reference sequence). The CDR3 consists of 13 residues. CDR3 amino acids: CASSQDSLYEQYF. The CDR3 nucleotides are TGTGCCAGCAGTCAAGACAGTCTCTACGAGCAGTACTTC. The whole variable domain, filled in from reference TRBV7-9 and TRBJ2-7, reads DTGVSQNPRHKITKRGQNVTFRCDPISEHNRLYWYRQTLGQGPEFLTYFQNEAQLEKSRLLSDRFSAERPKGSFSTLEIQRTEQGDSAMYLCASSQDSLYEQYFGPGTRLTVT.

The CDR3 nucleotides are TGTGCCAGCATGGAGCCTAGCGGATCCTACGAGCAGTACTTC. Its translation is CASMEPSGSYEQYF. The chain employs TRBV6-5 and TRBJ2-7; 7 bases agree with TRBD2. Per the germline V gene, CDR1 is MNHEY and CDR2 is SVGAGI. This CDR3 has 14 amino acids. Trimming took 7 bases from V and 1 from J; bases not matched to a gene: 7.

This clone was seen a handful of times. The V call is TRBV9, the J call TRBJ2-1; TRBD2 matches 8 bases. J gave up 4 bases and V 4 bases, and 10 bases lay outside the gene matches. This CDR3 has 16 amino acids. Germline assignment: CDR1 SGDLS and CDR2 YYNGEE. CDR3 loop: CASSRSSGTHYNEQFF. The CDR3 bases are TGTGCCAGCAGCCGTAGTAGCGGGACCCATTACAATGAGCAGTTCTTC.

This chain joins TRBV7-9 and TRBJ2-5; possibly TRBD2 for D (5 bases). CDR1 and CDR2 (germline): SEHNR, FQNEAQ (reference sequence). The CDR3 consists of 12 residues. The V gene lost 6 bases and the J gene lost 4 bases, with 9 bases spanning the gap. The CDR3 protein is CASRTISETQYF. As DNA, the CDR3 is TGTGCCAGCAGGACTATTTCAGAGACCCAGTACTTC.

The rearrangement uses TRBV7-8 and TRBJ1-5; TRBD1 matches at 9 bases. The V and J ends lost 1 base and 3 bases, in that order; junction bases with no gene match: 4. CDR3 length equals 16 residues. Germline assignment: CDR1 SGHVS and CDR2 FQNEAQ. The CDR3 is CASSLEGQGNNQPQHF. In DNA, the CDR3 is TGTGCCAGCAGCTTAGAAGGACAGGGGAACAATCAGCCCCAGCATTTT.

The DNA of the CDR3 is TGTGCCAGTAGTACCTTAAACTCCGCGGGGGATCAGCCCCAGCATTTT. Translation gives CASSTLNSAGDQPQHF. The rearrangement uses TRBV19 and TRBJ1-5; TRBD1 is a possible D gene (5 bases). There are 16 residues in the CDR3. The V end was cut by 4 bases, the J end by 5 bases, with 18 bases between. Germline V gene sequence: CDR1 LNHDA, CDR2 SQIVND (reference sequence).

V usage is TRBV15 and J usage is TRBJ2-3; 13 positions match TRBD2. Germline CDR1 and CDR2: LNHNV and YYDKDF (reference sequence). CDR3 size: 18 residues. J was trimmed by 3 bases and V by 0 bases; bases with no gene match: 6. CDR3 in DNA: TGTGCCACCAGCAGAGATGTAGGACTAGCGGGAGCTACAGATACGCAGTATTTT. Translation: CATSRDVGLAGATDTQYF.

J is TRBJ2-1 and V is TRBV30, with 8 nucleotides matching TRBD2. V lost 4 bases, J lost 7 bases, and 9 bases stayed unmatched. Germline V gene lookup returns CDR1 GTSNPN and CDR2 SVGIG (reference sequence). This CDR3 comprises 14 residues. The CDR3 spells CAWKSGRAGNEQFF. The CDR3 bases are TGTGCCTGGAAATCCGGGAGGGCCGGGAATGAGCAGTTCTTC. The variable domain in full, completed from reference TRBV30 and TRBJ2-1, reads SQTIHQWPATLVQPVGSPLSLECTVEGTSNPNLYWYRQAAGRGLQLLFYSVGIGQISSEVPQNLSASRPQDRQFILSSKKLLLSDSGFYLCAWKSGRAGNEQFFGPGTRLTVL.

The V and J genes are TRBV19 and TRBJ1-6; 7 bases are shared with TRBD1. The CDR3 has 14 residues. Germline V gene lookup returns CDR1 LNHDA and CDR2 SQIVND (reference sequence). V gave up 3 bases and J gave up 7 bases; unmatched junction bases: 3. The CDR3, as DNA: TGTGCCAGTAGTATCGGGGACAGCAATTCACCCCTCCACTTT. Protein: CASSIGDSNSPLHF.

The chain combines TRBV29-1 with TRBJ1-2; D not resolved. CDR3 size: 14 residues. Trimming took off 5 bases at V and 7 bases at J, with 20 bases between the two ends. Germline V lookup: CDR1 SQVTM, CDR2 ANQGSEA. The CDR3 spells CSVRLATEVGGYTF. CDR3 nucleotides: TGCAGCGTTCGGCTGGCCACCGAGGTGGGTGGCTACACCTTC.

The CDR3 is CSVWTKYTEAFF. CDR3 in DNA: TGCAGCGTTTGGACAAAGTACACTGAAGCTTTCTTT. The rearrangement links TRBV29-1 to TRBJ1-1, with a possible D match to TRBD1 (5 bases). This CDR3 contains 12 residues. CDR1 and CDR2 from the germline V gene are SQVTM and ANQGSEA. V lost 5 bases and J 3 bases, leaving 10 bases between the germline ends.

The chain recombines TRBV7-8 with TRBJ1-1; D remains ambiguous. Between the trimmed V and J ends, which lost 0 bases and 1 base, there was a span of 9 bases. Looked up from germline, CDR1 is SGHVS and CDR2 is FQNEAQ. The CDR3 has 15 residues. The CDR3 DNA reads TGTGCCAGCAGCTTAGCGCTTGGGAGGAACACTGAAGCTTTCTTT. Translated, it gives CASSLALGRNTEAFF.

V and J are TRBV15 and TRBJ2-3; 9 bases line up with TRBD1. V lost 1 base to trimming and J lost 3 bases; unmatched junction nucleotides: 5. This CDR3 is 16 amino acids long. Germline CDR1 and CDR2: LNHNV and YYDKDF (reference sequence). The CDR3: CATSRVGTGITDTQYF. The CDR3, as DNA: TGTGCCACCAGCAGAGTGGGGACAGGGATAACAGATACGCAGTATTTT.

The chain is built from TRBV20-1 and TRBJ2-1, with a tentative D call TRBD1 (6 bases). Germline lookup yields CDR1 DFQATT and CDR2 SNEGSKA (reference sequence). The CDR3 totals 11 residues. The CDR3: CSAGRGNEQFF. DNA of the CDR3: TGCAGCGCAGGTAGGGGGAATGAGCAGTTCTTC.

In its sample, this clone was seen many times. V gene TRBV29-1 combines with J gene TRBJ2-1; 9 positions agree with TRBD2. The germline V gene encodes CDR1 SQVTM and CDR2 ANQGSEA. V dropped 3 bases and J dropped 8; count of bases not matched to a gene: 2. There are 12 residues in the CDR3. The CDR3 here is CSVDVAGDEQFF. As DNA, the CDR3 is TGCAGCGTTGATGTAGCGGGGGATGAGCAGTTCTTC.

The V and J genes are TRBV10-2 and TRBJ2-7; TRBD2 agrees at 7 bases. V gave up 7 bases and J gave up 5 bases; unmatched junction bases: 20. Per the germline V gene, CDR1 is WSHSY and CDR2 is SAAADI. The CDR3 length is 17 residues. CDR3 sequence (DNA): TGCGCCAGCACCGGGGGGAGTTCGAAACGGGAGAGGCACGAGCAGTACTTC. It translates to CASTGGSSKRERHEQYF.

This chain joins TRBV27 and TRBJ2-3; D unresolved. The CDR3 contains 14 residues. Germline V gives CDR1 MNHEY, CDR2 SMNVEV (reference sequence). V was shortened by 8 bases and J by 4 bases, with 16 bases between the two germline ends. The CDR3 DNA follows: TGTGCCAGCTCCCTCTCCCCCGGAGCAGATACGCAGTATTTT. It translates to CASSLSPGADTQYF.

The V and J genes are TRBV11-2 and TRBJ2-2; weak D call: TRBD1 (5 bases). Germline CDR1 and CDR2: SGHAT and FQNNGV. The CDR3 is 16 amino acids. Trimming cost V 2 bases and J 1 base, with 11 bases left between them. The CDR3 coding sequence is TGTGCCAGCAGCTTAATGGGGCAGGTGAACACCGGGGAGCTGTTTTTT. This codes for CASSLMGQVNTGELFF. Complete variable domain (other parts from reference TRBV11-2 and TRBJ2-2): EAGVAQSPRYKIIEKRQSVAFWCNPISGHATLYWYQQILGQGPKLLIQFQNNGVVDDSQLPKDRFSAERLKGVDSTLKIQPAKLEDSAVYLCASSLMGQVNTGELFFGEGSRLTVL.

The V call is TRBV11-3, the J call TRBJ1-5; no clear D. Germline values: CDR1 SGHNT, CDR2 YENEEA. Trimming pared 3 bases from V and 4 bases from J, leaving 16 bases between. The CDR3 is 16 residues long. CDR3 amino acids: CASSFFDEGLNQPQHF. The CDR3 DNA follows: TGTGCCAGCAGCTTCTTCGACGAGGGTCTTAATCAGCCCCAGCATTTT.

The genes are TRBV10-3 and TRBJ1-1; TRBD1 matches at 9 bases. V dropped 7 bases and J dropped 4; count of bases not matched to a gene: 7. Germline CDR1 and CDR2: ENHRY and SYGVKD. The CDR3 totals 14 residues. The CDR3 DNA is TGTGCCATCAATCCGGGACAGGGAGTCACTGAAGCTTTCTTT. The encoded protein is CAINPGQGVTEAFF.

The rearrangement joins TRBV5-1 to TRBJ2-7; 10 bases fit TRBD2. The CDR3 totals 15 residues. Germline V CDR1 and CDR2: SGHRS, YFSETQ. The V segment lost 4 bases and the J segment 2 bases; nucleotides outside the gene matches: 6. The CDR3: CASSTAGGFTYEQYF. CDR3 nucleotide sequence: TGCGCCAGCAGCACAGCGGGGGGGTTTACCTACGAGCAGTACTTC. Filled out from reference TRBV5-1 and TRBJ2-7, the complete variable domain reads KAGVTQTPRYLIKTRGQQVTLSCSPISGHRSVSWYQQTPGQGLQFLFEYFSETQRNKGNFPGRFSGRQFSNSRSEMNVSTLELGDSALYLCASSTAGGFTYEQYFGPGTRLTVT.

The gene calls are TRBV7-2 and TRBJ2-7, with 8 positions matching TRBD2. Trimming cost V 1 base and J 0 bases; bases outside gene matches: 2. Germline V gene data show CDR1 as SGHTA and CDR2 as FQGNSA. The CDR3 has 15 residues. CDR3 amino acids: CASSLGSGSSYEQYF. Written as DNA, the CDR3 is TGTGCCAGCAGCTTAGGCAGCGGGAGCTCCTACGAGCAGTACTTC.

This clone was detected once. The CDR3: CASSLTGFSDEQYF. In DNA form, the CDR3 reads TGTGCCAGCAGCTTGACAGGGTTTTCTGACGAGCAGTACTTC. The chain has TRBV5-4 and TRBJ2-7; tentatively, D is TRBD1 (6 bases). V lost 1 base and J lost 5, with 13 bases in between. The CDR3 totals 14 residues. CDR1 SGHNT and CDR2 YYREEE come from the germline V gene (reference sequence).

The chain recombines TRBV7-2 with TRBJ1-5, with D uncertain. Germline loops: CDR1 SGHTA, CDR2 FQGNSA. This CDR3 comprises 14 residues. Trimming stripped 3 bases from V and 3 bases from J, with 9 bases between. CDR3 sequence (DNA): TGTGCCAGCAGCTTTGGCGGGAACAATCAGCCCCAGCATTTT. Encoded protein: CASSFGGNNQPQHF.

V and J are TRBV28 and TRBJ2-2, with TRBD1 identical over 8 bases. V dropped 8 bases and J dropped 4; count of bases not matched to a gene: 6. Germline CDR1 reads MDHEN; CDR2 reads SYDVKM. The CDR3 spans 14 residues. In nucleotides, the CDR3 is TGTGCCAGCCTAAGGACAGGGAGCACCGGGGAGCTGTTTTTT. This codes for CASLRTGSTGELFF.